The 28 T cell receptor beta chains presented below share a single source sample, sequenced in a study of shared clonotypes between healthy human individuals. Assay: immunoSEQ multiplex PCR; the TCRdb copy retains only in-frame clones and omits some. The data contain roughly 95,000 clones, roughly 45% of them singletons. The sample comprised PBMCs. These TCRs come from a woman aged 40 to 50 in good health. Some clones in this sample may be carry-over from other donors' samples.

The chain recombines TRBV7-9 with TRBJ1-1; no clear D gene. CDR3 length: 10 residues. The germline gives CDR1 SEHNR, CDR2 FQNEAQ (reference sequence). Between the trimmed V and J ends, which lost 5 bases and 7 bases, there was a span of 5 bases. CDR3 nucleotide sequence: TGTGCCAGCAGCCCTCATGAAGCTTTCTTT. The encoded protein is CASSPHEAFF.

This clone was seen at least ten times. V and J are TRBV5-1 and TRBJ2-7; TRBD2 matches 7 bases. Germline values: CDR1 SGHRS, CDR2 YFSETQ. This CDR3 is 14 amino acids long. V dropped 1 base and J dropped 5; count of bases not matched to a gene: 6. The CDR3 is CASSLMGRENEQYF. As DNA, the CDR3 is TGCGCCAGCAGCTTGATGGGGCGGGAGAACGAGCAGTACTTC. Combining the CDR3 with reference TRBV5-1 and TRBJ2-7 gives the whole variable domain KAGVTQTPRYLIKTRGQQVTLSCSPISGHRSVSWYQQTPGQGLQFLFEYFSETQRNKGNFPGRFSGRQFSNSRSEMNVSTLELGDSALYLCASSLMGRENEQYFGPGTRLTVT.

This clone was seen many times. The sample carries other DNA sequences with the same CDR3. The chain joins TRBV30 to TRBJ2-7; 9 bases match TRBD2. This CDR3 contains 13 residues. CDR1 and CDR2 (germline): GTSNPN, SVGIG (reference sequence). With 4 bases clipped from V and 5 bases from J, the junction kept 6 bases outside the gene matches. CDR3 nucleotide sequence: TGTGCCTGGAAACGCGGGAGGGCCAACGAGCAGTACTTC. Residues: CAWKRGRANEQYF.

The genes are TRBV5-1 and TRBJ2-7, with D perhaps matching TRBD2 (6 bases). Per the germline V gene, CDR1 is SGHRS and CDR2 is YFSETQ. The V and J ends lost 4 bases and 2 bases respectively, with 16 bases between them. This CDR3 spans 15 amino acids. CDR3 amino acids: CASSPLGSGAYEQYF. In DNA form, the CDR3 reads TGCGCCAGCAGCCCCCTCGGTAGCGGAGCCTACGAGCAGTACTTC.

V and J are TRBV29-1 and TRBJ2-7, with 11 bases aligning to TRBD2. J was trimmed by 6 bases and V by 2 bases; bases with no gene match: 3. This CDR3 has 13 residues. Germline V gene data show CDR1 as SQVTM and CDR2 as ANQGSEA. The CDR3 spells CSVERLAGGEQYF. DNA of the CDR3: TGCAGCGTTGAAAGGCTAGCGGGAGGCGAGCAGTACTTC.

This clone was observed a handful of times. The V call is TRBV4-3, the J call TRBJ2-1, with D possibly matching TRBD1 (8 bases). Germline V gene lookup returns CDR1 LGHNA and CDR2 YSLEER. The CDR3 totals 15 residues. Deletions cut 4 bases from V and 4 bases from J, with 14 bases between. CDR3 nucleotides: TGCGCCAGCAGCCGAGACAGGGGAGGGTACAATGAGCAGTTCTTC. Residues: CASSRDRGGYNEQFF.

Regarding this clone: It differs at one base from a far larger clone, so likely a read error. Other nucleotide sequences in the sample specify the same CDR3. The V and J genes are TRBV29-1 and TRBJ1-2, with unresolved D. Germline CDR1 SQVTM, CDR2 ANQGSEA. This CDR3 has 11 amino acids. CDR3 sequence reads: CSESSNYGYTF. The CDR3 nucleotides are TGCAGTGAGTCCTCAAACTATGGCTACACCTTC.

This clone was seen more than once but under ten times. The rearrangement links TRBV29-1 to TRBJ2-1; D possibly corresponds to TRBD1 (5 bases). Trimming took off 2 bases at V and 6 bases at J, with 11 bases between the two ends. The CDR3 sequence is 13 residues long. Germline V gene sequence: CDR1 SQVTM, CDR2 ANQGSEA. DNA for the CDR3: TGCAGCGTTGAACGGCAGGGTTCCAATGAGCAGTTCTTC. Amino acid sequence: CSVERQGSNEQFF.

This clone was detected only once. This likely came from a read error, as a far larger clone is one base away. Other DNA sequences within the sample encode an identical CDR3. This chain joins TRBV18 and TRBJ1-2; a possible D gene is TRBD1 (5 bases). This CDR3 has 13 amino acids. Trimming removed 3 bases from V and 3 bases from J, with 8 bases in between. The germline gives CDR1 KGHSH, CDR2 LQKENI. Here the CDR3 DNA reads TGTGCCAGCTCACCCACGGGGGACTATGGCTACACCTTC. The encoded protein is CASSPTGDYGYTF.

The chain couples TRBV6-9 to TRBJ1-4; D possibly corresponds to TRBD1 (6 bases). There are 14 residues in the CDR3. Germline V gene data show CDR1 as MNHGY and CDR2 as SVAAGI. V lost 5 bases and J 1 base, leaving 8 bases between the germline ends. CDR3 sequence: CASSLRGTNEKLFF. The CDR3, as DNA: TGTGCCAGCAGTCTCAGGGGAACTAATGAAAAACTGTTTTTT.

This clone occurred many times. This chain connects TRBV2 to TRBJ1-2, with D maybe TRBD1 (6 bases). Germline CDR1 reads SNHLY; CDR2 reads FYNNEI. CDR3 length: 13 residues. The V end lost 5 bases, the J end lost 2 bases, and 9 bases lay between the germline ends. CDR3 sequence (DNA): TGTGCCAGCAGTCGGGACACCAACTATGGCTACACCTTC. Residues: CASSRDTNYGYTF.

This clone was seen at least ten times. In DNA form, the CDR3 reads TGTGCCAGTAGTATAGGCTACGAGCAGTACTTC. Protein sequence: CASSIGYEQYF. This sequence joins TRBV19 and TRBJ2-7, with D unresolved. Germline assignment: CDR1 LNHDA and CDR2 SQIVND (reference sequence). V lost 1 base, J lost 3 bases, and 1 base lay in between. The CDR3 is 11 amino acids.

The chain employs TRBV28 and TRBJ2-3; TRBD1 or TRBD2 may be the D gene (5 bases each). Germline CDR1 MDHEN, CDR2 SYDVKM. CDR3 size: 15 residues. V dropped 5 bases and J dropped 5 bases, with 17 bases sitting between them. Here the CDR3 reads CASSPPSSGRDTQYF. The CDR3 region has the DNA TGTGCCAGCAGTCCCCCATCGTCAGGGAGAGATACGCAGTATTTT.

The CDR3 sequence: CASSLTREGLYEQYF. The CDR3 DNA follows: TGTGCCAGCAGCTTAACTAGGGAGGGCCTCTACGAGCAGTACTTC. V and J are TRBV7-9 and TRBJ2-7, with 7 bases fitting TRBD2. With V trimmed by 2 bases and J by 3 bases, 7 bases remained unmatched. Per the germline V gene, CDR1 is SEHNR and CDR2 is FQNEAQ (reference sequence). CDR3 length: 15 residues.

The chain uses TRBV4-1 and TRBJ1-1, with D perhaps TRBD1 (5 bases). V was trimmed by 1 base and J by 1 base, leaving 16 bases between them. The germline V gene has CDR1 MGHRA and CDR2 YSYEKL. The CDR3 has 17 residues. The CDR3 loop is CASSQVIPGLTNTEAFF. CDR3 DNA sequence: TGCGCCAGCAGCCAAGTAATCCCAGGGTTGACGAACACTGAAGCTTTCTTT.

The chain uses TRBV4-1 and TRBJ2-5; 9 nucleotides agree with TRBD2. Germline V gives CDR1 MGHRA, CDR2 YSYEKL. The CDR3 length is 16 residues. V was clipped by 5 bases and J by 7 bases; unmatched bases: 14. CDR3 amino acids: CASSSIQGNSGRTQYF. The CDR3 DNA reads TGCGCCAGCAGCAGCATCCAGGGAAATAGCGGGAGGACCCAGTACTTC.

The chain employs TRBV15 and TRBJ2-5, with TRBD1 matching over 9 bases. The CDR3 sequence is 15 residues long. Germline V gene lookup returns CDR1 LNHNV and CDR2 YYDKDF (reference sequence). The V and J ends lost 0 bases and 13 bases, in that order; junction bases with no gene match: 12. CDR3 DNA: TGTGCCACCAGCAGAGAGAGTTGGCCGGGACAGGGATTGTACTTC. Its translation: CATSRESWPGQGLYF.

In this sample, this clone turned up many times. This chain joins TRBV5-4 and TRBJ2-3; D call uncertain. Per the germline V gene, CDR1 is SGHNT and CDR2 is YYREEE (reference sequence). This CDR3 has 13 residues. The V gene lost 4 bases and the J gene lost 10 bases, with 16 bases spanning the gap. CDR3 coding DNA: TGTGCCAGCAGCGTGGGTGAGGCTAATGCGCAGTATTTT. Protein sequence: CASSVGEANAQYF. The full variable domain, in which reference TRBV5-4 and TRBJ2-3 provide the parts outside the CDR3, is ETGVTQSPTHLIKTRGQQVTLRCSSQSGHNTVSWYQQALGQGPQFIFQYYREEENGRGNFPPRFSGLQFPNYSSELNVNALELDDSALYLCASSVGEANAQYFGPGTRLTVL.

This rearrangement joins TRBV9 to TRBJ2-1; TRBD2 matches at 8 bases. With 1 base clipped from V and 6 bases from J, the junction kept 6 bases outside the gene matches. CDR1 SGDLS and CDR2 YYNGEE come from the germline V gene. CDR3 length equals 15 residues. The CDR3: CASSVIGLASNEQFF. The CDR3 DNA reads as TGTGCCAGCAGCGTAATAGGACTAGCTTCCAATGAGCAGTTCTTC.

This rearrangement joins TRBV9 to TRBJ2-5; 8 nucleotides line up with TRBD2. The J call is in doubt because the DNA end fits TRBJ2-7 better. This CDR3 has 14 residues. Germline V gene lookup returns CDR1 SGDLS and CDR2 YYNGEE. The CDR3 nucleotides are TGTGCCAGCAGCGTAACCGGGAGGGCCGACGAGCAGTACTTC. Its protein product is CASSVTGRADEQYF.

The chain employs TRBV7-2 and TRBJ2-1, with 13 bases aligning to TRBD2. With 4 bases clipped from V and 6 bases from J, the junction kept 3 bases outside the gene matches. Germline V gene data show CDR1 as SGHTA and CDR2 as FQGNSA. The CDR3 has 15 amino acids. The DNA of the CDR3 is TGTGCCAGCAGCTGGACTAGCGGGAGTTCCAATGAGCAGTTCTTC. This encodes CASSWTSGSSNEQFF.

This clone was detected only a few times. The chain has TRBV11-2 and TRBJ2-7; the match to TRBD2 covers 13 bases. After removal of 5 bases from V and 1 base from J, the junction contained 5 bases not matched to a gene. The CDR3 sequence is 16 residues long. The germline V gene encodes CDR1 SGHAT and CDR2 FQNNGV. The CDR3 DNA follows: TGTGCCAGCAGCGCGCCGGGACTAGCGGGGTCCTACGAGCAGTACTTC. Translating gives CASSAPGLAGSYEQYF.

The table lists this clone with many counts. The rearrangement joins TRBV6-6 to TRBJ2-1, with 9 bases that match TRBD1. The CDR3 spans 15 residues. Germline CDR1 and CDR2: MNHNY and SVGAGI (reference sequence). Losses at the gene ends were 2 bases for V and 5 bases for J; bases not matched to a gene: 4. CDR3 amino acids: CASSYAGQGHNEQFF. As DNA, the CDR3 is TGTGCCAGCAGTTACGCCGGACAGGGGCACAATGAGCAGTTCTTC.

The genes are TRBV19 and TRBJ2-5; TRBD1 matches 8 bases. The ends lost 5 bases at V and 2 bases at J; junction bases unmatched: 7. The CDR3 length is 15 residues. Germline CDR1 and CDR2: LNHDA and SQIVND (reference sequence). As DNA, the CDR3 is TGTGCCAGTAGTTCTCGGGACAGGTCACAAGAGACCCAGTACTTC. It codes for CASSSRDRSQETQYF.

Only a few counts were recorded for this clone. This sequence joins TRBV27 and TRBJ1-1; D uncertain. Trimming took 6 bases from V and 8 from J, leaving 19 bases between them. The CDR3 spans 14 residues. From germline, CDR1 is MNHEY and CDR2 SMNVEV (reference sequence). The DNA of the CDR3 is TGTGCCAGCAGCCCCATCCCGAGGGCCGTAGAAGCTTTCTTT. Translated, it gives CASSPIPRAVEAFF.

This clone was picked up a small number of times. The gene calls are TRBV5-1 and TRBJ2-3; D unclear. The CDR3 is 15 amino acids. With 4 bases removed from V and 0 bases from J, the gap between germline ends came to 12 bases. CDR1 SGHRS and CDR2 YFSETQ come from the germline V gene. CDR3 protein: CASSPPLVSTDTQYF. CDR3 nucleotides: TGCGCCAGCAGCCCCCCGCTAGTCAGCACAGATACGCAGTATTTT.

On this clone: A much bigger clone sits one base away, suggesting this may be a read error. Within the sample, other DNA sequences also encode this same CDR3. The CDR3 coding sequence is TGCGCCAGCAGCTTGATGAGTGCTCAAGAGACCCAGTACTTC. Residues: CASSLMSAQETQYF. This chain links TRBV5-1 with TRBJ2-5; D gene unclear. Germline loops: CDR1 SGHRS, CDR2 YFSETQ. V shed 1 base and J shed 2 bases, with 9 bases lying between them. This CDR3 spans 14 amino acids.

This clone was detected many times. This specimen includes other DNA sequences encoding the same CDR3. This chain links TRBV30 with TRBJ2-3, with 9 bases identical to TRBD1. V gave up 7 bases and J gave up 1 base; unmatched junction bases: 3. Germline loops: CDR1 GTSNPN, CDR2 SVGIG (reference sequence). The CDR3 loop spans 13 amino acids. The CDR3 region has the DNA TGTGCCTACCGGGACAGGGGCACAGATACGCAGTATTTT. Its protein product is CAYRDRGTDTQYF.